These T cell receptor beta chains were read from a single sample in a study of cytomegalovirus exposure and HLA in healthy donors. This table comes from immunoSEQ multiplex PCR, and its TCRdb copy is limited to in-frame clones, with some not included. The sample has 150,000 to 200,000 clones, about 65% seen once. Sequencing was performed on PBMCs. All receptors come from a man aged 35 to 55 in good health and CMV-seropositive. Each CDR3 is given with its conserved first and last residue. D genes are given only for firm matches. The size of a clone is reported for some rows only, either as once, few or many, or as a class for expanded clones.

J,V,D,size,CDR3,DNA
TRBJ2-7,TRBV6-1,NA,NA,CASSERGGGQSYEQYF,TGTGCCAGCAGTGAAAGAGGGGGTGGGCAGTCCTACGAGCAGTACTTC
TRBJ2-7,TRBV6-7,TRBD1,few,CASISPARDRGEQYF,TGTGCCAGCATTTCCCCCGCCCGGGACAGGGGCGAGCAGTACTTC
TRBJ2-7,TRBV18,NA,NA,CASSPNSGTKNEQYF,TGTGCCAGCTCACCCAATTCCGGGACAAAGAACGAGCAGTACTTC
TRBJ1-2,TRBV27,TRBD1,NA,CASSTYRGGRSNYGYTF,TGTGCCAGCAGTACTTACAGGGGGGGGCGTTCCAACTATGGCTACACCTTC
TRBJ1-5,TRBV7-2,NA,NA,CASSLVLAGGSGNQPQHF,TGTGCCAGCAGCTTAGTCTTGGCGGGTGGGTCAGGCAATCAGCCCCAGCATTTT
TRBJ1-2,TRBV7-9,NA,NA,CASSLGHGGARPWGYTF,TGTGCCAGCAGCTTAGGTCATGGGGGGGCGCGTCCATGGGGCTACACCTTC
TRBJ1-6,TRBV15,NA,NA,CATSRVLRDNSPLHF,TGTGCCACCAGCAGAGTCCTTAGAGATAATTCACCCCTCCACTTT
TRBJ1-1,TRBV4-1,NA,NA,CASRVTGNTEAFF,TGCGCCAGCAGAGTCACCGGGAACACTGAAGCTTTCTTT
TRBJ2-5,TRBV9,TRBD2,NA,CASSVTSGGGETQYF,TGTGCCAGCAGCGTAACCAGCGGGGGTGGGGAGACCCAGTACTTC
TRBJ1-6,TRBV6-6,NA,few,CASSVTSSTNNSPLHF,TGTGCCAGCAGTGTGACAAGCTCTACGAATAATTCACCCCTCCACTTT
TRBJ1-2,TRBV6-6,NA,few,CASSYGGRNYGYTF,TGTGCCAGCAGTTACGGGGGGAGGAACTATGGCTACACCTTC
TRBJ1-3,TRBV9,NA,NA,CASSPTGNTIYF,TGTGCCAGCAGCCCCACTGGAAACACCATATATTTT
TRBJ2-2,TRBV10-3,TRBD1,NA,CATTPGTGVTGELFF,TGTGCTACCACACCTGGGACAGGGGTCACCGGGGAGCTGTTTTTT
TRBJ1-2,TRBV4-1,NA,NA,CASSPPSGGGRPGYTF,TGCGCCAGCAGCCCCCCGAGTGGGGGCGGGCGACCAGGCTACACCTTC
TRBJ2-3,TRBV9,NA,NA,CASSVATGRTDTQYF,TGTGCCAGCAGCGTAGCAACAGGGCGCACAGATACGCAGTATTTT
TRBJ1-1,TRBV6-6,TRBD1,NA,CASPRQGNTEAFF,TGTGCCAGCCCCCGACAGGGGAACACTGAAGCTTTCTTT
TRBJ2-7,TRBV7-2,NA,NA,CASSSSQRVEQYF,TGTGCCAGCAGCTCCAGCCAGCGGGTCGAGCAGTACTTC
TRBJ2-7,TRBV4-2,NA,NA,CASSQALGGTGHEQYF,TGTGCCAGCAGCCAGGCACTTGGCGGGACGGGCCACGAGCAGTACTTC